This T cell receptor beta chain stems from a study of T-cell memory formation after mild COVID-19 (dated by TCRdb to the early 2020s). The study in broad terms: TCR sequence clusters from the two donors were largely donor specific. T-cell clones expanding and contracting after mild COVID-19 in a couple of donors were tracked by longitudinal TCRalpha and TCRbeta repertoire sequencing. Two young, previously healthy adult volunteers made up the cohort, one male and one female. Beyond this particular receptor, the publication reports: The study included only two mild cases, and larger cohorts that include severe cases with pre-infection samples were judged to be necessary. The second-wave clones that peaked on day 37 were not confirmed to be SARS-CoV-2 specific. Contracting CD4+ clones appeared mostly in the CM and EM memory subsets, whereas CD8+ clones were enriched in EMRA. Clones that contracted from day 15 to 85 showed balanced CD4/CD8 phenotypes, whereas a second wave of clones that expanded from day 15 to 37 leaned towards CD4+. The detection of some responding clones in pre-infection memory suggests that pre-existing cross-reactive memory T cells joined the SARS-CoV-2 response.

Ficoll-Paque density gradient centrifugation was used to isolate PBMCs. The instrument given in TCRdb is Illumina NovaSeq 6000. TCRalpha and TCRbeta cDNA libraries were constructed by 5'RACE with constant-segment primers, with sample barcodes and unique molecular identifiers being introduced. Trizol reagent was used to extract RNA from every sample. Amplification of the libraries took two PCR steps, and the second step added a second sample barcode plus Illumina TruSeq adapters. Sequencing of libraries was performed on an Illumina NovaSeq with 2 x 150 bp paired-end reads. From the authors' description of their analysis: Demultiplexing of reads and collapsing into UMI-guided consensus sequences were performed with migec v1.2.7. Using mixcr v2.1.11, the UMI consensuses were aligned to TRA and TRB V and J templates and assembled into clonotypes. A clonotype was counted as expanded or contracted only when both edgeR and NoisET called the clonotype significant, with the noise models trained on biological replicates. edgeR calls used a false discovery rate-adjusted p below 0.01 and a log2 fold-change threshold of 1. As an exploratory analysis of dynamics, max-normalized trajectories of the 1000 most abundant clonotypes were examined by PCA with hierarchical clustering. Each responding clone was given a CD4 or CD8 phenotype based on the CD4+ and CD8+ repertoires, which had been sequenced separately. TCRdb passed the public sequencing reads through fastp at Q25 and MiXCR, retaining productive beta sequences. Records with the same CDR3 protein are collapsed into one entry carrying the most frequent genes and DNA. Clone size and V and J calls follow TCRdb, not the original study. This sample gives around 250,000 distinct CDR3 sequences in total; 8% to 10% of them show up just once. Roughly a fifth of the sample belongs to the ten largest clones.

As concerns this clonotype: No cognate antigen has been identified for it. No per-base quality is available; no much larger clone lies one base away.

From the cysteine up to the phenylalanine, the CDR3 has a length of 15 residues. The only DNA kept is the CDR3, 45 bases in frame from the first base. The germline V gene (reference sequence) yields MNHNY for CDR1 and SVGAGI for CDR2. Trimming removed 5 bases from V and 2 bases from J; the gene matches leave 6 bases unexplained. The receptor's source is a man between 18 and 35 years old who had mild COVID-19 (a few samples of this study predate the infection). The sample titles of this study are shuffled in the database, so cell type and time point are left out; the donor was told from shared clones. Rearrangement joined TRBV6-6 to TRBJ2-1; 7 nucleotides in the junction match TRBD1. Sequences were obtained from PBMCs or a T cell subset sorted from them (not recorded which). Here is the DNA: TGTGCCAGCAGTCATCCCGGGACAGCCTACAATGAGCAGTTCTTC. It translates to CASSHPGTAYNEQFF.